This T cell receptor beta chain was recovered during a study of Ad26.COV2.S vaccination and SARS-CoV-2 variants (dated by TCRdb to about 2021). About the study as a whole: Donors in the vaccine arm were drawn from COV1001, a multicentre, randomized, double-blind, placebo-controlled phase I-IIa trial testing Ad26.COV2.S in healthy adults. Ad26.COV2.S was administered intramuscularly at 5 x 10^10 or 1 x 10^11 viral particles, either as a single shot or as two shots given 56 days apart. Participants in the trial were split at random into five groups of five each, receiving low-dose or high-dose Ad26.COV2.S once or twice, or else placebo on both occasions. A total of around 32 samples were included in the TCR-sequenced set, comprising around 19 Ad26.COV2.S vaccine recipients, 5 placebo recipients and 8 SARS-CoV-2 convalescent individuals. Sequencing of the TCRbeta repertoire served to evaluate the specificity and breadth of SARS-CoV-2-reactive T cell receptors following Ad26.COV2.S vaccination. Investigators remained blinded to trial group allocation during experiments and outcome assessment.

The study at large found these results: Non-spike TCR breadth was comparable between vaccine and placebo recipients, consistent with the vaccine containing only spike. Ad26.COV2.S recipients had higher spike-specific TCR breadth than placebo recipients (P = 0.0014). Comparing responses between vaccine doses or regimens was not something the study was powered to do. According to the authors, total T cell responses may have been underestimated by the TCR breadth and depth analyses. After vaccination, substantial breadth of spike-specific CD8+ and CD4+ T cell responses was reported.

TCRbeta CDR3 regions were sequenced with the immunoSEQ Assay. After extraction, genomic DNA underwent amplification by bias-controlled multiplex PCR, followed by high-throughput sequencing. In the source study's methods: To quantify the absolute abundance of every unique TCRbeta CDR3 region, sequences were collapsed and filtered. T cell fraction was estimated by normalization of TCRbeta template counts to usable DNA, with usable DNA being measured through amplification of reference genes present in all nucleated cells. Repertoire TCRs were annotated as SARS-CoV-2-specific by exact matching of V gene, CDR3 amino acid sequence and J gene to a known reactive TCR set. The reference SARS-CoV-2 TCR set was derived from MIRA and filtered for enrichment in COVID-19-positive ImmuneCODE repertoires, a step that removed public or cross-reactive TCRs. Using the MIRA antigens, annotated TCRs were further analysed by specific ORF or by position within an ORF. Depth was the summed frequency of annotated unique rearrangements, while breadth was defined as annotated unique rearrangements over total unique productive rearrangements. Two-sided Wilcoxon rank-sum tests were applied when comparing TCR breadth between groups. The table was pulled from immuneACCESS by TCRdb, which kept in-frame rearrangements only. Such tables lose some clones; where checked, under half of the loss comes from unresolved V genes, and the rest has no known cause. The V and J calls and clone size were taken over from that table, and D and trimming were inferred from the DNA. Counted in this sample were 350,000 to 500,000 clones; about nine tenths of them appeared once. Under 4.5% of the sample belongs to the ten largest clones.

Note on this clone: The specificity of this receptor is unknown. There are no base qualities to consult, and no much larger clone falls within one base.

Reading the label with the study, this specimen's treatment or condition is: some 19 received Ad26.COV2.S at low or high dose, single or two shots; about 5 received placebo; per-sample allocation not given. Repertoires of vaccine and placebo recipients were sequenced from samples taken on day 63 after the first injection. Between 29 July and 7 August 2020, Cohort 1b enrolled around 25 adults aged 18-55 years at one site in Boston, USA. Ad26.COV2.S was a replication-incompetent adenovirus type 26 vector that expressed a prefusion-stabilized SARS-CoV-2 spike protein derived from the original Wuhan strain. The CDR3 sequence holds 15 residues, the cysteine and phenylalanine included. CDR3 DNA only is kept here, 45 bases in frame from base 1. V and J lose 3 bases and 1 base, and a span of 13 bases separates them. CDR1 and CDR2, looked up from the germline V gene, are ENHRY and SYGVKD.

The V and J genes are TRBV10-3 and TRBJ2-7; a weak D assignment points to TRBD1 (6 bases agree). This sequence originates from a person between 18 and 65 years old who received the Ad26.COV2.S COVID-19 vaccine or a placebo. Sample: peripheral blood, taken in a trial of Ad26.COV2.S vaccine versus placebo. The CDR3: CAISEGDTSSYEQYF. The DNA reads TGTGCCATCAGTGAAGGGGACACCTCTTCCTACGAGCAGTACTTC.